This entry describes one TCR beta chain. CDR1 and CDR2 (germline): SNHLY, FYNNEI. V was shortened by 4 bases and J by 2 bases, with 13 bases between the two germline ends. This CDR3 is built from 15 residues. The sample is drawn from a study of blood T cell repertoires in COVID-19. Study at large: Samples taken during acute and convalescent COVID-19 were collected in the United States, Italy and Spain. T cells, B-cell-depleted T cells, or PBMCs provided the cDNA or gDNA that served as material.

As handled by the study authors: Cell counts per sample came from amplifying reference gene primers. Repertoires were generated with immunoSEQ multiplex PCR, while TCRdb's copy carries only in-frame clones and drops some. The DNA gave D and trimming, while V, J and clone size come from that table. The repertoire has a few hundred thousand clones, 70% to 90% of them found once; the top ten carry roughly 3.1%. The V gene is TRBV2, the J gene TRBJ2-3, with a tentative D call TRBD1 (5 bases). The sequence came from a human donor in a cohort sampled during active COVID-19. Sequenced: peripheral blood. The CDR3 DNA reads TGTGCCAGCAGTGTTGACAGCATTAACACAGATACGCAGTATTTT. Translating it yields CASSVDSINTDTQYF.